What follows describes a single T cell receptor beta chain. Trimming removed 0 bases from V and 4 bases from J, with 23 bases in between. Germline V gene sequence: CDR1 SGDLS, CDR2 YYNGEE. The CDR3 is made up of 20 amino acids. This sample was included in a study of cytomegalovirus exposure and HLA in healthy donors. Both 60 Vbeta primers and 13 Jbeta primers went into the PCR. The assay was immunoSEQ multiplex PCR, and TCRdb's table has in-frame clones only and misses some. The table records roughly 140,000 clones, 60% to 80% of them present only once. The chain combines TRBV9 with TRBJ2-6, with D tentatively TRBD2 (5 bases). The TCR comes from a male donor in good health and CMV-seronegative. The source material was PBMCs. The CDR3 here is CASSVGGEGGALRGANVLTF. The CDR3, as DNA: TGTGCCAGCAGCGTAGGGGGAGAGGGCGGAGCCTTGAGGGGGGCCAACGTCCTGACTTTC.